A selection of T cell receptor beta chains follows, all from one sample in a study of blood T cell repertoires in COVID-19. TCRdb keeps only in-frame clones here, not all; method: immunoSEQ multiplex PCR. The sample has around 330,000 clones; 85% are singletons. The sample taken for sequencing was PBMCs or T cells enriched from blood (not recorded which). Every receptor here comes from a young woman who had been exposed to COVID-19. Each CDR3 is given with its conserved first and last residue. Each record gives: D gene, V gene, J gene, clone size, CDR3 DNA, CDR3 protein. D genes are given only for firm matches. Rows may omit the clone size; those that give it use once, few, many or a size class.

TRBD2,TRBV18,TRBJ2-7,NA,TGTGCCAGCTCACCAGGACTAGCGGGGGGGCCGATGAGCGAGCAGTACTTC,CASSPGLAGGPMSEQYF
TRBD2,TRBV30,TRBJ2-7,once,TGTGCCTGGAGGTTGCTAGCGGGTGACTCCTACGAGCAGTACTTC,CAWRLLAGDSYEQYF
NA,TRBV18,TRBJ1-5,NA,TGTGCCAGCTCACGGGACACCTATAGCAATCAGCCCCAGCATTTT,CASSRDTYSNQPQHF
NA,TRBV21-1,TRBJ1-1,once,TGTGCCAGCAGCAAAGCGCGTCGTTGGGCAGGAAGGAAGAACACTGAAGCTTTCTTT,CASSKARRWAGRKNTEAFF
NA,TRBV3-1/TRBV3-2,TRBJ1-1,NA,TGTGCCAGCAGCCAAGATAAACAGGGAAATCACACTGAAGCTTTCTTT,CASSQDKQGNHTEAFF
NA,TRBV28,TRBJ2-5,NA,TGTGCCAGCAGTTCAGGGGTTGAAAAGACCCAGTACTTC,CASSSGVEKTQYF
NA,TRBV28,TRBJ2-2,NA,TGTGCCACCTCCTCGAACACCGGGGAGCTGTTTTTT,CATSSNTGELFF
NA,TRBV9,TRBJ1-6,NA,TGTGCCAGCAGCGTAGCGGACATACTAAATTCACCCCTCCACTTT,CASSVADILNSPLHF
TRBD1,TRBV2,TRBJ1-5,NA,TGTGCCAGCAGTCGACAGGGGTCTCAGCCCCAGCATTTT,CASSRQGSQPQHF
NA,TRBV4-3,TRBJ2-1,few,TGCGCCAGCAGCCAAGATAACAATGAGCAGTTCTTC,CASSQDNNEQFF
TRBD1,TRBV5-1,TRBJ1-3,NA,TGCGCCAGCAGCCCGAGGACAGGTCAAGGAAACACCATATATTTT,CASSPRTGQGNTIYF
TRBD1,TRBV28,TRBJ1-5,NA,TGTGCCAGCACCGAGACAGGGAACAATCAGCCCCAGCATTTT,CASTETGNNQPQHF
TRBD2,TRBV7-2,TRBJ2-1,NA,TGTGCCAGCAGCTTAGCGAGAATTGCTAGCGGGGGGGGTGAGCAGTTCTTC,CASSLARIASGGGEQFF
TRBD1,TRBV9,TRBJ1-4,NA,TGTGCCAGCAGCGTAGGGACAGGGGCTGAAAAACTGTTTTTT,CASSVGTGAEKLFF
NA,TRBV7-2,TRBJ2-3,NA,TGTGCCAGCAGCTTAACCGGGGTCAGTTTAGTCACAGATACGCAGTATTTT,CASSLTGVSLVTDTQYF
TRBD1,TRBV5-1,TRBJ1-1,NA,TGCGCCAGCAGCCCGACAGGGGCCCCGATGAACACTGAAGCTTTCTTT,CASSPTGAPMNTEAFF
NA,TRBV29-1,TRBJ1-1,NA,TGCAGCGCCAAGCCCCCGAACACTGAAGCTTTCTTT,CSAKPPNTEAFF
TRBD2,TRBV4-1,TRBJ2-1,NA,TGCGCCAGCAGCCAAGACCAACTAGCGGGAGGCCCCAATGAGCAGTTCTTC,CASSQDQLAGGPNEQFF
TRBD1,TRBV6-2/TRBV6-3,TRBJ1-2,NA,TGTGCCAGCAGTAATCAACAGGGGGGATATGGCTACACCTTC,CASSNQQGGYGYTF
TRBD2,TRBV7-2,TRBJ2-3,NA,TGTGCCAGCAGCTTAGGATTAATGGTGTCTAGCGGGGCGGAAGATACGCAGTATTTT,CASSLGLMVSSGAEDTQYF
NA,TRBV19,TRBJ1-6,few,TGTGCCAGTATGGGCCAGGGGTATAATTCACCCCTCCACTTT,CASMGQGYNSPLHF
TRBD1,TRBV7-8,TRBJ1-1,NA,TGTGCCAGCAGCGGGATGGACAGGGGGCACACTGAAGCTTTCTTT,CASSGMDRGHTEAFF
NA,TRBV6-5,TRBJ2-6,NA,TGTGCCAGCAAAGGCACAGGTGGGGCCAACGTCCTGACTTTC,CASKGTGGANVLTF
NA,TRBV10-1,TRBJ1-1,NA,TGCGCCAGCAGTGTACTAGGCGGCACTGAAGCTTTCTTT,CASSVLGGTEAFF
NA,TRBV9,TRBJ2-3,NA,TGTGCCAGCAGCGCGAGTCTGAGGGATGGGATGGGCACAGATACGCAGTATTTT,CASSASLRDGMGTDTQYF
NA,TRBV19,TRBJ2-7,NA,TGTGCCAGTAGTATAAAGCACAGGAGCTCCTACGAGCAGTACTTC,CASSIKHRSSYEQYF
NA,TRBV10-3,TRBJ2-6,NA,TGTGCCATCAGTGAGTCGACGGGAACCATGCCCAACGTCCTGACTTTC,CAISESTGTMPNVLTF
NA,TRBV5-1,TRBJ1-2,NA,TGCGCCAGCAGCTCGGACAGCCCTAACTATGGCTACACCTTC,CASSSDSPNYGYTF
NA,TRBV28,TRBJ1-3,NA,TGTGCCAGCAGTTTCGATCATGCAGGGGCCTCTGGAAACACCATATATTTT,CASSFDHAGASGNTIYF
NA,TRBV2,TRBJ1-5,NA,TGTGCCAGCAGCCCTACTTCGAATCAGCCCCAGCATTTT,CASSPTSNQPQHF
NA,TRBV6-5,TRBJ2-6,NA,TGTGCCAGCCGGGGTGGCGGGGCTGGGGCCAACGTCCTGACTTTC,CASRGGGAGANVLTF
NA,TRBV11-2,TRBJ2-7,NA,TGTGCCAGCAGCTTTCAGGAATACGAGCAGTACTTC,CASSFQEYEQYF
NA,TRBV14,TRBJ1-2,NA,TGTGCCAGCAGCCCAGCGGGCAGGGATAATGGCTACACCTTC,CASSPAGRDNGYTF
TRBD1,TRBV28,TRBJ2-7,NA,TGTGCCAGCAGTGCCGAGGGACAGGGGCCCTACGAGCAGTACTTC,CASSAEGQGPYEQYF
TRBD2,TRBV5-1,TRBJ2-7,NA,TGCGCCAGCAGCCAAGCGGGAGCCTCAGAGCAGTACTTC,CASSQAGASEQYF
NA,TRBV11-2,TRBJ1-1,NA,TGTGCCAGCAGCTTAGGCGGGGACACTGAAGCTTTCTTT,CASSLGGDTEAFF
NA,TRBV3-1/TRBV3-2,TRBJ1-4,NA,TGTGCCAGCAGCCAAGATAGCGGCGGGTTAAAAAAACTGTTTTTT,CASSQDSGGLKKLFF
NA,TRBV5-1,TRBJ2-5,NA,TGCGCCAGCAGCTCACAGGGGGGGGAGACCCAGTACTTC,CASSSQGGETQYF
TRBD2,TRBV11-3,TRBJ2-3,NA,TGTGCCAGCAGCAGCAGCGGGGGAGATACGCAGTATTTT,CASSSSGGDTQYF
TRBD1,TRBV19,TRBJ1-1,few,TGTGCCAGTCGGGACAGGGCTGCCCCTGAAGCTTTCTTT,CASRDRAAPEAFF
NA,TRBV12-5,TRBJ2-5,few,TGTGCTAGTGGTTTGGCGGGCAGGGCAGAGACCCAGTACTTC,CASGLAGRAETQYF
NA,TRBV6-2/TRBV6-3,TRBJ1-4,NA,TGTGCCAGCAGTTACTCGGGGGCGGCTAATGAAAAACTGTTTTTT,CASSYSGAANEKLFF
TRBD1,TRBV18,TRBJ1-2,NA,TGTGCCAGCTCGCAAGGTGGACAGGACGGCTACACCTTC,CASSQGGQDGYTF
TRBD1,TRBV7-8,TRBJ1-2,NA,TGTGCCAGCAGCCGAGACAGGGGGGGTGGCTACACCTTC,CASSRDRGGGYTF
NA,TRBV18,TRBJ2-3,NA,TGTGCCAGCTCACCCACCCGGGGGAGCCCAGATACGCAGTATTTT,CASSPTRGSPDTQYF
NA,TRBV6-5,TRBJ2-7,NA,TGTGCCAGCAGTTACGGGTCGCCGGGACACGGGTACGAGCAGTACTTC,CASSYGSPGHGYEQYF
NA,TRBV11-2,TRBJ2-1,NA,TGTGCCAGCAGATTACCGAGTTACAATGAGCAGTTCTTC,CASRLPSYNEQFF
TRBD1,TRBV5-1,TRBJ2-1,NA,TGCGCCAGCAGGGAAGCAGGGGGCGAATTCTTC,CASREAGGEFF
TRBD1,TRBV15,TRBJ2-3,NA,TGTGCCACCAGCATGATTGGGGACAGGGGGGAGACGCAGTATTTT,CATSMIGDRGETQYF
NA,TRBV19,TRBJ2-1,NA,TGTGCCACCCGGCGGCGTGGCTACAATGAGCAGTTCTTC,CATRRRGYNEQFF
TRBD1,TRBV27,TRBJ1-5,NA,TGTGCCAGCAGCAAAGACAGGGTCAATAGCAATCAGCCCCAGCATTTT,CASSKDRVNSNQPQHF
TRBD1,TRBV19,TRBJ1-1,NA,TGTGCCAGTAGAGACAGGGGAAGGGTCACTGAAGCTTTCTTT,CASRDRGRVTEAFF